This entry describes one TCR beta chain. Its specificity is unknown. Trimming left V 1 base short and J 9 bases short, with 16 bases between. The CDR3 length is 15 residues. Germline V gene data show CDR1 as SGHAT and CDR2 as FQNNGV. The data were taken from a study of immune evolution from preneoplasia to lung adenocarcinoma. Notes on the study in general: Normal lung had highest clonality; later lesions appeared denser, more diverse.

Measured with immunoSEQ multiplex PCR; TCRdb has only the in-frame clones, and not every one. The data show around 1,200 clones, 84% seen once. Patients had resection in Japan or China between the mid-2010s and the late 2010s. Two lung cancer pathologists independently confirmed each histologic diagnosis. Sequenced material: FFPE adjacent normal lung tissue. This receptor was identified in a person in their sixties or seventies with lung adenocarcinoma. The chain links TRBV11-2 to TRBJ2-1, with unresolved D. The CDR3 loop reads CASSLALKGIGEQFF. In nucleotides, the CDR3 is TGTGCCAGCAGCTTAGCGTTGAAAGGGATCGGTGAGCAGTTCTTC.